This record concerns one T cell receptor beta chain sequence. Clones were sequenced by immunoSEQ multiplex PCR, and TCRdb holds only the in-frame ones, with some missing. This sample has tens of thousands of clones, with roughly 96% found just once. The record originates from a study of technical replicates of blood from four donors. Material for sequencing was T cells isolated from PBMCs. The sequence derives from a human donor in good health.

In DNA, the CDR3 is TGCGCCAGCCTTTTGGGGACAGGGATTGATTCACCCCTCCACTTT. Its translation: CASLLGTGIDSPLHF. The V gene is TRBV10-2, the J gene TRBJ1-6; 9 bases are shared with TRBD1. The V and J ends lost 8 bases and 8 bases, in that order; junction bases with no gene match: 10. Germline V CDR1 and CDR2: WSHSY, SAAADI. The CDR3 covers 15 residues.